This entry lists 26 T cell receptor beta chains sequenced from one sample in a study of Tregs in tolerant kidney transplant recipients. Mixed chimerism was transient after nonmyeloablative marrow transplants from related graft donors. TCRdb's copy holds only in-frame clones and misses some; the assay was immunoSEQ multiplex PCR. The sample includes 20,000 to 25,000 clones, over 70% of them seen just once. Sequences were derived from CD8+ T cells from blood (PBMCs), sampled 6 months after the transplant. The receptors stem from a human patient who received a combined kidney and bone marrow transplant. Some T cells may originate from the graft donor.

The chain combines TRBV19 with TRBJ1-3; perhaps TRBD1 as D (5 bases). V gave up 7 bases and J gave up 4 bases, with 5 bases separating them. CDR1 and CDR2 (germline): LNHDA, SQIVND (reference sequence). CDR3 length: 11 residues. The CDR3 loop reads CASKGGNTIYF. The CDR3 DNA reads as TGTGCCAGTAAGGGGGGAAACACCATATATTTT.

The chain is built from TRBV11-3 and TRBJ1-2, with TRBD1 matching 8 bases. The germline gives CDR1 SGHNT, CDR2 YENEEA. V was clipped by 1 base and J by 5 bases; unmatched bases: 9. This CDR3 is built from 16 residues. The CDR3 loop is CASSLGVTGGFYGYTF. CDR3 coding DNA: TGTGCCAGCAGCTTAGGCGTAACAGGGGGGTTTTATGGCTACACCTTC.

This sequence joins TRBV4-3 and TRBJ2-5, with 12 bases fitting TRBD2. The germline V gene has CDR1 LGHNA and CDR2 YSLEER. V lost 0 bases and J lost 4; bases outside the gene matches: 6. The CDR3 totals 17 residues. CDR3 coding DNA: TGCGCCAGCAGCCAAGATGGGCTAGCGGGGGGGCCAGAGACCCAGTACTTC. Its protein product is CASSQDGLAGGPETQYF.

The chain couples TRBV27 to TRBJ2-1, with TRBD2 identical over 10 bases. Germline V gives CDR1 MNHEY, CDR2 SMNVEV (reference sequence). The CDR3 runs 17 residues. V gave up 1 base and J gave up 5 bases; unmatched junction bases: 8. CDR3 protein: CASSLYSQREGHNEQFF. DNA of the CDR3: TGTGCCAGCAGTTTATACAGTCAGCGGGAGGGCCACAATGAGCAGTTCTTC.

V and J are TRBV9 and TRBJ2-5; 9 bases are a match to TRBD1. V trimming: 0 bases; J trimming: 4 bases; junction bases outside the gene matches: 10. Germline loops: CDR1 SGDLS, CDR2 YYNGEE. This CDR3 is built from 17 residues. The CDR3 nucleotides read TGTGCCAGCAGCGTAGGCAGGGGACAGGGTCTAGGAGAGACCCAGTACTTC. Translating it yields CASSVGRGQGLGETQYF.

The chain links TRBV19 to TRBJ1-5; TRBD1 might be the D (6 bases). CDR3 length: 15 residues. Per germline, CDR1 LNHDA and CDR2 SQIVND (reference sequence). Trimming removed 4 bases from V and 5 bases from J, with 15 bases in between. The CDR3 nucleotides are TGTGCCAGTAGTAGTCTGGGGGCTGGCGATCAGCCCCAGCATTTT. Residues: CASSSLGAGDQPQHF.

The chain couples TRBV6-6 to TRBJ2-3, with 7 bases aligning to TRBD2. CDR3 length: 15 amino acids. V lost 4 bases to trimming and J lost 0 bases; unmatched junction nucleotides: 4. CDR1 is MNHNY and CDR2 is SVGAGI in the germline V gene (reference sequence). In DNA, the CDR3 is TGTGCCAGCAGTTTCGCTAGCGGTAGCACAGATACGCAGTATTTT. As protein: CASSFASGSTDTQYF.

This clone was picked up a small number of times. The gene calls are TRBV19 and TRBJ2-7; TRBD2 agrees at 8 bases. Losses at the gene ends were 7 bases for V and 2 bases for J; bases not matched to a gene: 4. CDR1 is LNHDA, CDR2 SQIVND, per germline (reference sequence). The CDR3 consists of 13 residues. CDR3 in DNA: TGTGCCAGTAAGATAGCGGGGACCTACGAGCAGTACTTC. Translation gives CASKIAGTYEQYF.

The V gene is TRBV4-3, the J gene TRBJ1-2; TRBD1 might be the D (5 bases). The CDR3 is 12 amino acids. Trimming took 7 bases from V and 7 from J, leaving 13 bases between them. The V gene's germline CDR1 is LGHNA and CDR2 YSLEER. Written as DNA, the CDR3 is TGCGCCAGCAAGGGAGGGGCGCGTGGCTACACCTTC. Translation: CASKGGARGYTF.

The chain carries TRBV7-8 and TRBJ1-1, with TRBD1 matching 7 bases. Trimming removed 5 bases from V and 0 bases from J; junction bases left unmatched: 6. The CDR3 is 15 residues long. CDR1 SGHVS and CDR2 FQNEAQ come from the germline V gene. The CDR3: CASSRGQLMNTEAFF. Written as DNA, the CDR3 is TGTGCCAGCAGCCGGGGACAGCTAATGAACACTGAAGCTTTCTTT.

The chain combines TRBV7-8 with TRBJ2-5; tentative D call: TRBD2 (6 bases). Trimming left V 0 bases short and J 3 bases short, with 8 bases between. The germline V gene has CDR1 SGHVS and CDR2 FQNEAQ. The CDR3 has 14 residues. CDR3 bases: TGTGCCAGCAGCTTAGCGTGGGAGGAAGAGACCCAGTACTTC. This gives the protein CASSLAWEEETQYF.

V and J are TRBV11-2 and TRBJ2-5, with 8 positions matching TRBD2. The V segment lost 1 base and the J segment 0 bases; nucleotides outside the gene matches: 7. CDR1 is SGHAT and CDR2 is FQNNGV in the germline V gene. The CDR3 consists of 17 residues. CDR3 protein: CASSLVFNGGDQETQYF. CDR3 sequence (DNA): TGTGCCAGCAGCTTAGTGTTTAACGGGGGGGACCAAGAGACCCAGTACTTC.

The chain is built from TRBV6-5 and TRBJ2-7; a possible D gene is TRBD1 (6 bases). Trimming pared 5 bases from V and 4 bases from J, leaving 12 bases between. Germline V CDR1 and CDR2: MNHEY, SVGAGI. The CDR3 contains 13 residues. This chain's CDR3 is CASSEGGTYEQYF. The CDR3 nucleotides are TGTGCCAGCAGTGAAGGGGGTACGTACGAGCAGTACTTC.

The chain couples TRBV9 to TRBJ2-2, with 9 bases identical to TRBD2. This CDR3 region has 17 residues. Germline CDR1 reads SGDLS; CDR2 reads YYNGEE. V lost 0 bases to trimming and J lost 4 bases; unmatched junction nucleotides: 7. The CDR3 region is CASSVGGASGITGELFF. The DNA for the CDR3 is TGTGCCAGCAGCGTAGGGGGGGCTAGCGGGATCACCGGGGAGCTGTTTTTT.

This chain connects TRBV9 to TRBJ2-3, with D uncertain. The V gene's germline CDR1 is SGDLS and CDR2 YYNGEE. The CDR3 consists of 13 residues. Trimming stripped 7 bases from V and 5 bases from J, with 14 bases between. The CDR3 nucleotides read TGTGCCAGCTCTACACGCCCGGGAGATACGCAGTATTTT. This sequence encodes CASSTRPGDTQYF.

The chain has TRBV9 and TRBJ1-2, with a tentative D call TRBD1 (6 bases). V shed 5 bases and J shed 4 bases, with 9 bases lying between them. CDR3 length: 12 amino acids. The germline V gene encodes CDR1 SGDLS and CDR2 YYNGEE. DNA of the CDR3: TGTGCCAGCAGAAAGACAGGCTATGGCTACACCTTC. This translates into CASRKTGYGYTF.

This clone was recorded a few times. The chain employs TRBV4-1 and TRBJ1-1, with TRBD1 matching over 7 bases. Trimming removed 5 bases from V and 5 bases from J; junction bases left unmatched: 14. The germline CDR1 and CDR2 sequences are MGHRA and YSYEKL. There are 16 residues in the CDR3. The chain's CDR3 is CASSTDPGTATTEAFF. CDR3 nucleotides: TGCGCCAGCAGCACAGACCCCGGGACAGCTACTACTGAAGCTTTCTTT.

The rearrangement links TRBV11-3 to TRBJ2-1; perhaps TRBD2 as D (6 bases). V gave up 5 bases and J gave up 4 bases, with 18 bases separating them. Germline V CDR1 and CDR2: SGHNT, YENEEA. The CDR3 contains 16 residues. CDR3 nucleotide sequence: TGTGCCAGCAGCCCCCCCGGGGGAAGCATATACAATGAGCAGTTCTTC. This encodes CASSPPGGSIYNEQFF.

This sequence joins TRBV5-6 and TRBJ2-7; no clear D. The length of the CDR3 is 12 residues. Trimming took 1 base from V and 3 from J, leaving 5 bases between them. CDR1 and CDR2 (germline): SGHDT, YYEEEE. The CDR3 loop is CASSLQFYEQYF. DNA for the CDR3: TGTGCCAGCAGCTTGCAGTTCTACGAGCAGTACTTC.

The V call is TRBV6-5, the J call TRBJ2-7, with TRBD1 as a possible D gene (6 bases). The CDR3 has 14 residues. V was trimmed by 2 bases and J by 2 bases, leaving 10 bases between them. From germline, CDR1 is MNHEY and CDR2 SVGAGI. CDR3 sequence reads: CASSYVRDTYEQYF. The CDR3 coding sequence is TGTGCCAGCAGTTACGTTAGGGACACCTACGAGCAGTACTTC.

This clone has a handful of counts. The sample contains more than one DNA sequence encoding this CDR3. V and J are TRBV5-1 and TRBJ2-7; TRBD1 aligns across 8 bases. The germline gives CDR1 SGHRS, CDR2 YFSETQ. The CDR3 covers 16 residues. V shed 1 base and J 1 base; nucleotides not matched to a gene: 7. DNA for the CDR3: TGCGCCAGCAGCTTGAGTCCTGGACAGGGATCCTACGAGCAGTACTTC. Amino acids: CASSLSPGQGSYEQYF.

As to this clone: The same CDR3 arises from other DNA sequences in this sample as well. Here the CDR3 DNA reads TGTGCCAGCAGTTTCGATTATAGCGACGAGCAGTACTTC. It encodes CASSFDYSDEQYF. The chain couples TRBV27 to TRBJ2-7; possible D gene TRBD2, 5 bases. Looked up from germline, CDR1 is MNHEY and CDR2 is SMNVEV (reference sequence). This CDR3 spans 13 amino acids. V was cut by 3 bases and J by 5 bases, with 11 bases left in between.

V usage is TRBV4-3 and J usage is TRBJ2-7, with 7 bases lining up with TRBD1. CDR1 is LGHNA, CDR2 YSLEER, per germline. The CDR3 has 14 amino acids. With V trimmed by 3 bases and J by 4 bases, 6 bases remained unmatched. CDR3 loop: CASSQGRGSYEQYF. The CDR3 DNA reads TGCGCCAGCAGCCAGGGCAGGGGGTCATACGAGCAGTACTTC.

This clone appeared once. This chain joins TRBV19 and TRBJ1-2; 7 bases align to TRBD1. V was clipped by 0 bases and J by 8 bases; unmatched bases: 3. The germline V gene encodes CDR1 LNHDA and CDR2 SQIVND (reference sequence). The CDR3 consists of 13 residues. The CDR3, as DNA: TGTGCCAGTAGTATAGATCACAGGGGAGGCTACACCTTC. Its protein is CASSIDHRGGYTF.

V gene TRBV5-4 combines with J gene TRBJ1-2; D unresolved. Germline V gene lookup returns CDR1 SGHNT and CDR2 YYREEE (reference sequence). This CDR3 contains 14 residues. Trimming left V 1 base short and J 2 bases short, with 9 bases between. CDR3 nucleotides: TGTGCCAGCAGCTTGCCGCAGGAAAACTATGGCTACACCTTC. It specifies CASSLPQENYGYTF.

The CDR3 spells CASSLELGGQDNEQFF. The CDR3, as DNA: TGTGCCAGCAGCTTAGAACTGGGGGGACAGGACAATGAGCAGTTCTTC. The chain recombines TRBV7-9 with TRBJ2-1; 8 bases agree with TRBD1. This CDR3 contains 16 residues. Germline V lookup: CDR1 SEHNR, CDR2 FQNEAQ (reference sequence). V lost 1 base and J lost 5; bases outside the gene matches: 7.